This record covers a single T cell receptor beta chain. Antigen: not known. The record originates from a study of T cell responses to AZD1222 COVID-19 vaccine. Whole-study results and caveats: Across spike, vaccine-associated CD4 TCRs were found, dominant at 160-218 and 743-854.

CDR1 and CDR2 (germline): MNHEY, SVGEGT. The CDR3 runs 13 residues. Trimming took 5 bases from V and 10 from J, leaving 14 bases between them. Method: immunoSEQ multiplex PCR; TCRdb's copy keeps in-frame clones and lacks some. The table shows 110,000 to 150,000 clones, with about 91% occurring only once. The specimen was peripheral blood, collected on day 0 of AZD1222 vaccination. This chain links TRBV6-2 or TRBV6-3 with TRBJ1-4; no definite D call. This receptor was obtained from an adult in good health. CDR3 protein: CASSRKDGRKLFF. CDR3 DNA sequence: TGTGCCAGCAGTCGAAAGGACGGGAGAAAACTGTTTTTT.